The clone carrying this T cell receptor (beta chain) was detected many times. What it binds is not known. This sample is drawn from a study of T-cell reconstitution after alpha-beta-depleted transplantation in children. General study points: It was surviving recipient T cells and thymic progenitors that gave some patients high TCRbeta diversity at day 60.

It was with unique molecular identifiers that the TCRbeta library was prepared. TCRdb recomputed calls from the PCR reads with MiXCR, one row per CDR3 protein. Of roughly 790,000 distinct CDR3 sequences in the sample, 15% to 20% are singletons; the top ten hold under 6%. Trimming shortened V by 3 bases and J by 6 bases, and 12 bases separated the two germline ends. The germline CDR1 and CDR2 sequences are KGHSH and LQKENI. This CDR3 region has 13 residues. This TCR was sampled from a male patient younger than 18 who had a stem cell transplant for acute lymphoblastic leukemia, so the T cells may come from the graft donor. Material: PBMCs, mostly from graft donor cells, obtained 360 days after TCRalphabeta/CD19-depleted stem cell transplant. The chain links TRBV18 to TRBJ2-7, with no clear D. CDR3 in amino acids: CASSPDGSGEQYF. CDR3 DNA: TGTGCCAGCTCACCCGACGGATCAGGCGAGCAGTACTTC.